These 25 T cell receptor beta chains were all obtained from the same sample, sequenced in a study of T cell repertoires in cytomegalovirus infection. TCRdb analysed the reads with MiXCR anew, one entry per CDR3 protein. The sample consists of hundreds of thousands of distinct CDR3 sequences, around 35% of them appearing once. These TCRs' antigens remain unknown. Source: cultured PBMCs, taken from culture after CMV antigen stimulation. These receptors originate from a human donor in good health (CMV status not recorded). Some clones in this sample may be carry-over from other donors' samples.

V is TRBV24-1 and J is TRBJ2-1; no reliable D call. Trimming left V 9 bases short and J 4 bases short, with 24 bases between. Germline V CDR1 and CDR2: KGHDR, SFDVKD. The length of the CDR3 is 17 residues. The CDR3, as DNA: TGTGCCACCCTATGGCCCCGAACGTCTTCCAATTACAATGAGCAGTTCTTC. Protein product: CATLWPRTSSNYNEQFF.

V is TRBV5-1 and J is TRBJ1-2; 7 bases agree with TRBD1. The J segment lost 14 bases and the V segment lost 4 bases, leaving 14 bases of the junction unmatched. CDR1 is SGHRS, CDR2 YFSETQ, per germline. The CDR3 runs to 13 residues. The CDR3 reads CASSAGTASGLTF. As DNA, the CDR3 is TGCGCCAGCAGCGCGGGGACAGCCTCCGGGTTAACCTTC.

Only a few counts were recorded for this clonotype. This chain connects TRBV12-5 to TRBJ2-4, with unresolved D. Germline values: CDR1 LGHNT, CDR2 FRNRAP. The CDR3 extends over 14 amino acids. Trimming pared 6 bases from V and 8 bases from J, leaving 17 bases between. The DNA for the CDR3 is TGTGCTAGTGGCTATCGTTCTGCCACGGACATTCAGTACTTC. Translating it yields CASGYRSATDIQYF.

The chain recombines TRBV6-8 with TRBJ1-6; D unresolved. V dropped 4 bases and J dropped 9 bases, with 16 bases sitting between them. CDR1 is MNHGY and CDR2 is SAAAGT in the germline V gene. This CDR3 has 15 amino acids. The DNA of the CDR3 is TGTGCCAGCAGTTCGGACGGTTACCTACGTTCACCCCTCCACTTT. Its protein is CASSSDGYLRSPLHF.

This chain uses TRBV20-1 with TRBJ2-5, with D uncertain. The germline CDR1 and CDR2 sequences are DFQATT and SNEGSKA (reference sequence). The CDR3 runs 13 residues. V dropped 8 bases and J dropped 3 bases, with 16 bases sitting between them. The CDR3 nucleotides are TGCAGTCCGAGAGAACATCAAAAAGAGACCCAGTACTTC. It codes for CSPREHQKETQYF.

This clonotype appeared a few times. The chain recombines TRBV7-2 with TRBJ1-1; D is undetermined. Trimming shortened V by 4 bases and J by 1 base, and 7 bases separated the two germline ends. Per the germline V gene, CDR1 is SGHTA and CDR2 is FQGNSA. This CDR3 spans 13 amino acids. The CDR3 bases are TGTGCCAGCAGCTCATGGAGGAACACTGAAGCTTTCTTT. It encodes CASSSWRNTEAFF. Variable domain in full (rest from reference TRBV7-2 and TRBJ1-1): GAGVSQSPSNKVTEKGKDVELRCDPISGHTALYWYRQSLGQGLEFLIYFQGNSAPDKSGLPSDRFSAERTGGSVSTLTIQRTQQEDSAVYLCASSSWRNTEAFFGQGTRLTVV.

The chain's CDR3 is CATSDLSDAGLAATGELFF. For the CDR3, the DNA is TGTGCCACCAGTGATTTGAGCGACGCGGGACTAGCGGCCACCGGGGAGCTGTTTTTT. V gene TRBV24-1 combines with J gene TRBJ2-2, with 11 bases fitting TRBD2. Trimming took 0 bases from V and 4 from J; bases not matched to a gene: 9. The CDR3 has 19 residues. CDR1 KGHDR and CDR2 SFDVKD come from the germline V gene.

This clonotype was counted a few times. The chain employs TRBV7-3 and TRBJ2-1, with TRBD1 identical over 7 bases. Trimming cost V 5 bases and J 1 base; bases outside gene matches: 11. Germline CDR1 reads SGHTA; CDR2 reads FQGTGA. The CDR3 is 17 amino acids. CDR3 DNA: TGTGCCAGCAGCCCTTCACCTAGGACAGGTTCCTACAATGAGCAGTTCTTC. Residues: CASSPSPRTGSYNEQFF. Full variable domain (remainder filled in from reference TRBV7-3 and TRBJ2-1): GAGVSQTPSNKVTEKGKYVELRCDPISGHTALYWYRQSLGQGPEFLIYFQGTGAADDSGLPNDRFFAVRPEGSVSTLKIQRTERGDSAVYLCASSPSPRTGSYNEQFFGPGTRLTVL.

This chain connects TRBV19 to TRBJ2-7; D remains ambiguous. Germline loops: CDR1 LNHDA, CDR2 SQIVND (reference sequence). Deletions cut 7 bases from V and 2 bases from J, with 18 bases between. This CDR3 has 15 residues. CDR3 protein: CASTLSASSTYEQYF. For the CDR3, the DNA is TGTGCCAGTACCCTCAGCGCCTCCTCTACCTACGAGCAGTACTTC.

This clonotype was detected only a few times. CDR3 in DNA: TGTGCCAGCAGACCCCTACTAGCGGGAATCTCCTACAATGAGCAGTTCTTC. Residues: CASRPLLAGISYNEQFF. V usage is TRBV6-2 or TRBV6-3 and J usage is TRBJ2-1, with 10 positions matching TRBD2. V lost 6 bases and J lost 0; bases outside the gene matches: 8. This CDR3 comprises 17 residues. CDR1 is MNHEY, CDR2 SVGEGT, per germline.

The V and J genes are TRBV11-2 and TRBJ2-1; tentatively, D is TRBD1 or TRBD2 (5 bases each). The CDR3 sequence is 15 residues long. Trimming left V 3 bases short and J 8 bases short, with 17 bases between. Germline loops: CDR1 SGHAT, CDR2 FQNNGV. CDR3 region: CASSFRDPVVDEQFF. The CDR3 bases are TGTGCCAGCAGCTTTCGGGACCCGGTTGTGGATGAGCAGTTCTTC.

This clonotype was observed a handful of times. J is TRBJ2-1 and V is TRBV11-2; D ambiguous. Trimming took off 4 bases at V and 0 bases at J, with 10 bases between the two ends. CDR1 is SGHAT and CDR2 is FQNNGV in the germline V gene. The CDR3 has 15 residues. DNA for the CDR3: TGTGCCAGCAGCTACCTTAAGGGCTCCTACAATGAGCAGTTCTTC. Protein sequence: CASSYLKGSYNEQFF.

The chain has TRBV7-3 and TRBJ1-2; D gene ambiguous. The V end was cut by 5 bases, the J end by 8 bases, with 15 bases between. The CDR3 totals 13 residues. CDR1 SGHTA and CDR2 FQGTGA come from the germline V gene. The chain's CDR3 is CASSPSAGSGYTF. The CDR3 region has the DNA TGTGCCAGCAGCCCCTCGGCGGGGAGCGGCTACACCTTC.

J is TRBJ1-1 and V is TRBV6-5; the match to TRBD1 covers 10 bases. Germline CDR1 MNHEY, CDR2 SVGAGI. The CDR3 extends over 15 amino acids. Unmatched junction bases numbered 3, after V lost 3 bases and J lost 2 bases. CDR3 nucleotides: TGTGCCAGCAGTTATCGGACAGGGGGTAACACTGAAGCTTTCTTT. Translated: CASSYRTGGNTEAFF.

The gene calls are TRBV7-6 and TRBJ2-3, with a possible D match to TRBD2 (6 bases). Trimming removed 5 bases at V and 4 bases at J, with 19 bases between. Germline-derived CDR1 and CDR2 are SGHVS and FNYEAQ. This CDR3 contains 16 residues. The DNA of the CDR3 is TGTGCCAGCAGCGTGGGTAGCGGCCAAGGTTCAGATACGCAGTATTTT. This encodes CASSVGSGQGSDTQYF.

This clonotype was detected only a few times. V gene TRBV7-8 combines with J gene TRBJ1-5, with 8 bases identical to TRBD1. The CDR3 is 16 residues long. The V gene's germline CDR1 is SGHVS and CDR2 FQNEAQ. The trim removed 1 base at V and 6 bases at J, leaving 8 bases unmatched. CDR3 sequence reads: CASSLVNAGGSQPQHF. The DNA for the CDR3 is TGTGCCAGCAGCTTAGTAAATGCAGGGGGCAGTCAGCCCCAGCATTTT.

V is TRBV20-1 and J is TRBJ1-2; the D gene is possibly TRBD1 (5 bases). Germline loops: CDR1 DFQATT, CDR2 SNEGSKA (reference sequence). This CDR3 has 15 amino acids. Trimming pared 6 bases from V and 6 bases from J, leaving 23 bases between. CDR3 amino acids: CSAPGEGNSFDGYTF. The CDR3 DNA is TGCAGTGCGCCTGGGGAGGGGAACTCGTTCGATGGCTACACCTTC.

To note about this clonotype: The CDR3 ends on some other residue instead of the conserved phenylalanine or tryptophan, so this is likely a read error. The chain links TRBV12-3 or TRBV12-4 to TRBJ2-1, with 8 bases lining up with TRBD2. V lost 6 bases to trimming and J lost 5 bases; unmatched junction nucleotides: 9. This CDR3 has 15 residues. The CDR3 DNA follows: TGTGCCAGCAGCCCCTTCGGGGGGGCTGACAATGAGCAGTTCCTC. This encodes CASSPFGGADNEQFL.

Written as DNA, the CDR3 is TGTGCCAGCAGTGTCGATAAACCACCGCGTAAGGTGGGCTACACCTTC. It encodes CASSVDKPPRKVGYTF. The chain joins TRBV6-6 to TRBJ1-2; D is unclear. Trimming took off 5 bases at V and 8 bases at J, with 24 bases between the two ends. The CDR3 runs 16 residues. Germline V gives CDR1 MNHNY, CDR2 SVGAGI (reference sequence).

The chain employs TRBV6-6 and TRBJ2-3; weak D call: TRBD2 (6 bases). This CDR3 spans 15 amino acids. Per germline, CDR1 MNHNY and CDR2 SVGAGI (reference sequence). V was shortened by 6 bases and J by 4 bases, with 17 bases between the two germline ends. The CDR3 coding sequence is TGTGCCAGCAGGGGGGGAGCTAAGGGGCCAGATACGCAGTATTTT. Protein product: CASRGGAKGPDTQYF.

The CDR3 coding sequence is TGTGCAGCCTCGGACAGGGCAAATCAGCCCCAGCATTTT. Amino acids: CAASDRANQPQHF. The rearrangement uses TRBV19 and TRBJ1-5; the match to TRBD1 covers 8 bases. Germline lookup yields CDR1 LNHDA and CDR2 SQIVND (reference sequence). The length of the CDR3 is 13 residues.

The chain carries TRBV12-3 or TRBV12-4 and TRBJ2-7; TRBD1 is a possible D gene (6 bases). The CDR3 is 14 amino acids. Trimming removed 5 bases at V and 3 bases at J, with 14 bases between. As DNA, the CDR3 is TGTGCCAGCAGTCCTGATACAGGGAACTACGAGCAGTACTTC. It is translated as CASSPDTGNYEQYF.

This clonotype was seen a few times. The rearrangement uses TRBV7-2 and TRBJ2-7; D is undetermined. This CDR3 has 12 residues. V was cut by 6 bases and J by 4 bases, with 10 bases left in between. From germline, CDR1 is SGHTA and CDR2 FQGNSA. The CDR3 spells CASSAVVYEQYF. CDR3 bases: TGTGCCAGCAGTGCGGTAGTTTACGAGCAGTACTTC.

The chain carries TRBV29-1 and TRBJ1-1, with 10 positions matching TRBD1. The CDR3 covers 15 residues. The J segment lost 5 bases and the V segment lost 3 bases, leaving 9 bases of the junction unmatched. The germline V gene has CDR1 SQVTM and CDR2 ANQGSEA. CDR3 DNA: TGCAGCGTTGACCGCGGACAGGGGGAGGGGACTGAAGCTTTCTTT. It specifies CSVDRGQGEGTEAFF. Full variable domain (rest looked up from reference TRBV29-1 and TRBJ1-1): SAVISQKPSRDICQRGTSLTIQCQVDSQVTMMFWYRQQPGQSLTLIATANQGSEATYESGFVIDKFPISRPNLTFSTLTVSNMSPEDSSIYLCSVDRGQGEGTEAFFGQGTRLTVV.

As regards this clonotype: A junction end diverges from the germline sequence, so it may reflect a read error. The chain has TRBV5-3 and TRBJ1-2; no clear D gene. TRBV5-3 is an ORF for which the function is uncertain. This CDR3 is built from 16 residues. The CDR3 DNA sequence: TGTGCCAGCAGCTTGGCCTTCCCCGGCGGGATCTATGGCTACACCTTC. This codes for CASSLAFPGGIYGYTF.